This T cell receptor beta chain comes out of a study of blood T cells in healthy people across ages. The CDR3 totals 13 residues. Germline values: CDR1 SGHTA, CDR2 FQGTGA. V was clipped by 5 bases and J by 8 bases, with 13 bases between them. Comment on this clonotype: What it binds is not known.

Study observations and caveats: Researchers said unsorted PBMCs prevented a conclusive naive versus antigen-experienced comparison.

Alongside a J-beta primer mix, a sample-barcoded 5' primer served in a second PCR lasting roughly 7 to 11 cycles. One entry per CDR3 protein, called by TCRdb with MiXCR from the 5' RACE reads. The sample comprises 1.5 million to 2 million distinct CDR3 sequences, around half of which are singletons, and roughly 2% rests with the top ten. This clonotype was obtained from a woman in her thirties or forties in good health. This chain links TRBV7-3 with TRBJ2-4; D not resolved. The sequenced sample was blood. CDR3 residues: CASSQWGRDIQYF. In DNA, the CDR3 is TGTGCCAGCAGCCAATGGGGTAGGGACATTCAGTACTTC.